The subject of this entry is one T cell receptor beta chain. The CDR3 is 16 amino acids. Germline V gene sequence: CDR1 SGHRS, CDR2 YFSETQ. V was clipped by 1 base and J by 1 base; unmatched bases: 7. This sample was included in a study of blood T cell repertoires in COVID-19. Here immunoSEQ multiplex PCR was the method, and the copy in TCRdb shows in-frame clones only, minus some. The data show about 140,000 clones, around three quarters seen once. This receptor was obtained from a man aged 50 to 60 with acute or convalescent COVID-19. The sample consisted of peripheral blood. The chain recombines TRBV5-1 with TRBJ2-5; TRBD2 matches 7 bases. The CDR3 DNA sequence: TGCGCCAGCAGCTTGATGGGGAGGGGCTCCCAAGAGACCCAGTACTTC. Its protein product is CASSLMGRGSQETQYF. Full variable domain (rest looked up from reference TRBV5-1 and TRBJ2-5): KAGVTQTPRYLIKTRGQQVTLSCSPISGHRSVSWYQQTPGQGLQFLFEYFSETQRNKGNFPGRFSGRQFSNSRSEMNVSTLELGDSALYLCASSLMGRGSQETQYFGPGTRLLVL.